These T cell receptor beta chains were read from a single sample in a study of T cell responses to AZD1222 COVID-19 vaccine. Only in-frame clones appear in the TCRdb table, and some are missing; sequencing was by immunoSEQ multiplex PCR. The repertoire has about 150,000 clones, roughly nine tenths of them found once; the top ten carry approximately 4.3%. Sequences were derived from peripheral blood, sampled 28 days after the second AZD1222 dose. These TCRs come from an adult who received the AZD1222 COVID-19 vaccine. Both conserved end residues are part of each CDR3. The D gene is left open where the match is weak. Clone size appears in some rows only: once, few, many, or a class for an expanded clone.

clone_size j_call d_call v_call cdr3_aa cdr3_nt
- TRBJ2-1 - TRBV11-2 CASSPLGNEQFF TGTGCCAGCAGCCCCTTGGGCAATGAGCAGTTCTTC
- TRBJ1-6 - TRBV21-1 CASSVTGVGSPLHF TGTGCCAGCAGCGTCACAGGAGTCGGTTCACCCCTCCACTTT
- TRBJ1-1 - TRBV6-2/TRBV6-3 CASSPAGPLSNTEAFF TGTGCCAGCAGTCCCGCAGGACCCCTGTCGAACACTGAAGCTTTCTTT
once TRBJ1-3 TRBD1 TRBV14 CASSYRNRGRTGNTIYF TGTGCCAGCAGCTACAGAAACAGGGGGCGGACTGGAAACACCATATATTTT
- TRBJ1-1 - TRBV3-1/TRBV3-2 CASSHRRGANTEAFF TGTGCCAGCAGCCATCGGCGGGGGGCGAACACTGAAGCTTTCTTT
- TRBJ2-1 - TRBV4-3 CASSQGTSGAYNEQFF TGCGCCAGCAGCCAAGGCACCTCCGGGGCCTACAATGAGCAGTTCTTC
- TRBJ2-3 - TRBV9 CASSVGRSTDTQYF TGTGCCAGCAGCGTAGGGCGGAGCACAGATACGCAGTATTTT
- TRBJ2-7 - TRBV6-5 CASRWSSYEQYF TGTGCCAGCAGGTGGAGCTCCTACGAGCAGTACTTC
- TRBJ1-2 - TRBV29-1 CSVDRTRASSYGYTF TGCAGCGTTGATCGGACCCGGGCCTCCTCCTATGGCTACACCTTC
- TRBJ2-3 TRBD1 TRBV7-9 CASSNRDSVTDTQYF TGTGCCAGCAGCAACCGGGACAGTGTCACAGATACGCAGTATTTT
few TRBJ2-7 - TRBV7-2 CASSFEMSYEQYF TGTGCCAGCAGCTTTGAAATGTCCTACGAGCAGTACTTC
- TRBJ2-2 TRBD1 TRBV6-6 CASRPGQGAVGELFF TGTGCCAGCCGCCCGGGACAGGGGGCGGTCGGGGAGCTGTTTTTT
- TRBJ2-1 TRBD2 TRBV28 CASSLGLAANTGEQFF TGTGCCAGCAGTTTGGGACTAGCGGCCAACACTGGTGAGCAGTTCTTC
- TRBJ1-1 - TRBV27 CASSLSIYTEAFF TGTGCCAGCAGTCTCTCAATCTACACTGAAGCTTTCTTT
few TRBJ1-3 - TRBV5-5 CASSLGSGSSGNTIYF TGTGCCAGCAGCTTGGGTTCAGGGTCCTCTGGAAACACCATATATTTT
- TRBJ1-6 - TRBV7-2 CASSPWTASSYNSPLHF TGTGCCAGCAGCCCTTGGACTGCTAGCTCCTATAATTCACCCCTCCACTTT
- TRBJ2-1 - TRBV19 CASSIDGETYNEQFF TGTGCCAGTAGTATTGACGGGGAAACCTACAATGAGCAGTTCTTC
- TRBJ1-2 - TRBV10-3 CAIRDLSRGYTF TGTGCCATCCGTGATTTGTCCAGAGGCTACACCTTC
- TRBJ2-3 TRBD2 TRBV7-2 CASSFGGGDTQYF TGTGCCAGCAGCTTCGGCGGGGGGGATACGCAGTATTTT
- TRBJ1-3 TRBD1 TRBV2 CASSGGTGSANTIYF TGTGCCAGCAGTGGAGGGACAGGGTCCGCAAACACCATATATTTT
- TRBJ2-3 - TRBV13 CASSLGAGADTQYF TGTGCCAGCAGCTTAGGGGCGGGTGCAGATACGCAGTATTTT
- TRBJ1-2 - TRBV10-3 CAILPGAPNYGYTF TGTGCCATCTTGCCAGGAGCACCTAACTATGGCTACACCTTC
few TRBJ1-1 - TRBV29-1 CSVHPWGNTEAFF TGCAGCGTGCATCCTTGGGGGAACACTGAAGCTTTCTTT
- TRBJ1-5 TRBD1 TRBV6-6 CASSPQFFGTGGAGQPQHF TGTGCCAGCAGTCCGCAGTTTTTCGGGACAGGGGGCGCAGGGCAGCCCCAGCATTTT
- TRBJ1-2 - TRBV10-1 CASRIHGYTF TGCGCCAGCAGGATCCATGGCTACACCTTC
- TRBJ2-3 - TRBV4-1 CASSESGDTQYF TGCGCCAGCAGCGAATCGGGAGATACGCAGTATTTT
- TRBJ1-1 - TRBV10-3 CATTEGDDTEAFF TGTGCCACCACCGAAGGGGATGACACTGAAGCTTTCTTT
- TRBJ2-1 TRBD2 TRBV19 CASSIEVGRWNEQFF TGTGCCAGTAGTATAGAGGTCGGGAGGTGGAATGAGCAGTTCTTC
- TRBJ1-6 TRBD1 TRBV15 CATEHGTENSPLHF TGTGCCACCGAACACGGGACAGAGAATTCACCCCTCCACTTT